A single sample is the source of the 13 T cell receptor beta chains below, sequenced in a study of CD8 T cells in Susac syndrome. Random hexamers were used to reverse transcribe roughly 0.45 to 1 ug of RNA. Each CDR3 protein gets one entry after TCRdb re-called the immunoSEQ multiplex PCR reads with MiXCR. Of about 150,000 distinct CDR3 sequences in the sample, just under 95% were seen once. The material sequenced was CD8+ T cells from PBMCs. The receptors here all came from a human donor with multiple sclerosis.

The rearrangement links TRBV13 to TRBJ2-1; TRBD1 agrees at 7 bases. Per germline, CDR1 PRHDT and CDR2 FYEKMQ (reference sequence). The CDR3 spans 13 residues. Losses at the gene ends were 4 bases for V and 7 bases for J; bases not matched to a gene: 4. CDR3 in DNA: TGTGCCAGCAGCTCATCAGGGGGAAATGAGCAGTTCTTC. Encoded protein: CASSSSGGNEQFF.

This CDR3 is CSAKVLPGGVGAPLHF. Written as DNA, the CDR3 is TGCAGTGCTAAGGTCCTGCCAGGGGGCGTAGGTGCACCCCTCCACTTT. The chain uses TRBV20-1 and TRBJ1-6, with TRBD1 identical over 8 bases. J gave up 11 bases and V 4 bases, and 16 bases lay outside the gene matches. CDR1 and CDR2 from the germline V gene are DFQATT and SNEGSKA (reference sequence). The CDR3 length is 16 residues.

The chain links TRBV11-3 to TRBJ2-1; 8 bases are a match to TRBD1. The CDR3 runs 16 residues. V trimming: 1 base; J trimming: 0 bases; junction bases outside the gene matches: 2. Germline lookup yields CDR1 SGHNT and CDR2 YENEEA. CDR3 protein: CASSLGTGSSYNEQFF. In nucleotides, the CDR3 is TGTGCCAGCAGCTTAGGGACAGGGAGCTCCTACAATGAGCAGTTCTTC.

This clonotype was detected a few times. The genes are TRBV4-2 and TRBJ2-5; TRBD2 matches 10 bases. J gave up 1 base and V 0 bases, and 2 bases lay outside the gene matches. CDR1 and CDR2 (germline): LGHNA, YNFKEQ. CDR3 length: 16 residues. This CDR3 reads CASSQEAGGLQETQYF. The CDR3 DNA reads as TGTGCCAGCAGCCAAGAAGCGGGGGGGCTCCAAGAGACCCAGTACTTC.

The V call is TRBV9, the J call TRBJ2-2, with 9 bases lining up with TRBD2. This CDR3 is 17 amino acids long. V shed 0 bases, J shed 1 base, and the junction held 4 bases outside the gene matches. The germline gives CDR1 SGDLS, CDR2 YYNGEE. The CDR3 nucleotides are TGTGCCAGCAGCGTAGCGCGGGGGGGCCGGAACACCGGGGAGCTGTTTTTT. Protein sequence: CASSVARGGRNTGELFF.

The J gene is TRBJ1-3, the V gene TRBV6-6; D not certain. Trimming took off 6 bases at V and 0 bases at J, with 12 bases between the two ends. There are 15 residues in the CDR3. Per the germline V gene, CDR1 is MNHNY and CDR2 is SVGAGI (reference sequence). The CDR3 nucleotides read TGTGCCAGCAGCCCCGTGGGGAACTCTGGAAACACCATATATTTT. Translating it yields CASSPVGNSGNTIYF.

This sequence joins TRBV27 and TRBJ1-2; a weak D match, TRBD1 (5 bases). V lost 5 bases, J lost 8 bases, and 21 bases lay in between. This CDR3 comprises 15 residues. CDR1 is MNHEY and CDR2 is SMNVEV in the germline V gene (reference sequence). CDR3 sequence: CASSPSGTAGGGYTF. CDR3 bases: TGTGCCAGCAGTCCATCCGGGACGGCCGGCGGAGGCTACACCTTC.

The rearrangement joins TRBV12-3 or TRBV12-4 to TRBJ2-5; perhaps TRBD2 as D (5 bases). The ends were cut back, 3 bases at V and 2 bases at J, with 13 bases in the middle. This CDR3 is 15 amino acids long. CDR3 amino acids: CASSFWEIKQETQYF. For the CDR3, the DNA is TGTGCCAGCAGTTTTTGGGAGATTAAGCAAGAGACCCAGTACTTC.

The rearrangement uses TRBV28 and TRBJ2-4; D is unclear. The CDR3 has 15 amino acids. V gave up 5 bases and J gave up 3 bases, with 14 bases separating them. The germline CDR1 and CDR2 sequences are MDHEN and SYDVKM. The CDR3 is CASSPTYSDKNIQYF. The CDR3 DNA follows: TGTGCCAGCAGTCCCACCTACTCGGACAAAAACATTCAGTACTTC.

The chain employs TRBV4-1 and TRBJ2-7; D not resolved. V was shortened by 1 base and J by 6 bases, with 4 bases between the two germline ends. From germline, CDR1 is MGHRA and CDR2 YSYEKL. There are 11 residues in the CDR3. The CDR3 DNA is TGCGCCAGCAGCCAAGGGAGCGAGCAGTACTTC. Its protein product is CASSQGSEQYF.

The chain is built from TRBV20-1 and TRBJ2-1; D ambiguous. Germline-derived CDR1 and CDR2 are DFQATT and SNEGSKA (reference sequence). Trimming pared 0 bases from V and 5 bases from J, leaving 14 bases between. CDR3 length: 15 residues. The CDR3 DNA sequence: TGCAGTGCTAGAGACTTAGTCGAGGTGGACAATGAGCAGTTCTTC. Translating it yields CSARDLVEVDNEQFF.

V usage is TRBV9 and J usage is TRBJ2-2, with D possibly matching TRBD2 (5 bases). The CDR3 extends over 15 amino acids. The V end lost 2 bases, the J end lost 5 bases, and 13 bases lay between the germline ends. Per the germline V gene, CDR1 is SGDLS and CDR2 is YYNGEE. CDR3 residues: CASSVGKGWTGELFF. For the CDR3, the DNA is TGTGCCAGCAGCGTCGGGAAGGGTTGGACCGGGGAGCTGTTTTTT.

This clonotype is a singleton in its sample. The chain combines TRBV27 with TRBJ2-1, with D perhaps matching TRBD2 (7 bases). Germline values: CDR1 MNHEY, CDR2 SMNVEV (reference sequence). V was clipped by 7 bases and J by 2 bases, with 12 bases between them. CDR3 length equals 14 residues. CDR3 DNA: TGTGCCAGCACCGACGGGGGGCCCTACAATGAGCAGTTCTTC. It specifies CASTDGGPYNEQFF.